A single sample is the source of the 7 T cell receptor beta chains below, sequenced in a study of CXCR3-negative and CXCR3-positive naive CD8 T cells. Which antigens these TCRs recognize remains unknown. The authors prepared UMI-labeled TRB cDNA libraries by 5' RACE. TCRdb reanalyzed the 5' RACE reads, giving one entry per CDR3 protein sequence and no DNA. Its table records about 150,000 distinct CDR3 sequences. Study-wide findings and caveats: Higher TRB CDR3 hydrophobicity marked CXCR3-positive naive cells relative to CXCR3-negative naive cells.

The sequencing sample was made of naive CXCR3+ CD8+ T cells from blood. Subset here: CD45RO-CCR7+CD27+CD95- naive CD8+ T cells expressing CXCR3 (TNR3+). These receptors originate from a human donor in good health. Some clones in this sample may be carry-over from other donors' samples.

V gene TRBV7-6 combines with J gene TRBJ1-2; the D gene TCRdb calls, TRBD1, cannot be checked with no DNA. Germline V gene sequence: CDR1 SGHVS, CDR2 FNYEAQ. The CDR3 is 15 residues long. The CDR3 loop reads CASSWGDRADYGYTF.

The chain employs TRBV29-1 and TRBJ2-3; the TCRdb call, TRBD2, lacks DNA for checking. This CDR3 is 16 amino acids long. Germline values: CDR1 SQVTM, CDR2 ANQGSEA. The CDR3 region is CSVDGTSGRVTDTQYF.

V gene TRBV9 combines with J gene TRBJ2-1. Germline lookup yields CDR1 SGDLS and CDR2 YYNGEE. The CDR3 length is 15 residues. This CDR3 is CASSAGGSSYNEQFF.

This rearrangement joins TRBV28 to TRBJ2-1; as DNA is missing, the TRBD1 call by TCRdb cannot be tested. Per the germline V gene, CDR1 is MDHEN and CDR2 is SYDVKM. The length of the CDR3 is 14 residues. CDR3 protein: CASSRDREDNEQFF. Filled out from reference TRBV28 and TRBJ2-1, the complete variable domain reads DVKVTQSSRYLVKRTGEKVFLECVQDMDHENMFWYRQDPGLGLRLIYFSYDVKMKEKGDIPEGYSVSREKKERFSLILESASTNQTSMYLCASSRDREDNEQFFGPGTRLTVL.

The CDR3 loop reads CSARVAEYTDTQYF. The chain has TRBV20-1 and TRBJ2-3. Germline loops: CDR1 DFQATT, CDR2 SNEGSKA (reference sequence). The CDR3 is made up of 14 amino acids.

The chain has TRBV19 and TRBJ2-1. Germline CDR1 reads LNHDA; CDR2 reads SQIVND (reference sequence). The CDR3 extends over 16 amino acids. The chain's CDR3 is CASSIQSGGSYNEQFF.

CDR3 protein: CSARSSGITDTQYF. The rearrangement uses TRBV20-1 and TRBJ2-3. CDR1 is DFQATT, CDR2 SNEGSKA, per germline (reference sequence). The CDR3 has 14 amino acids.